Reported below is one T cell receptor (beta chain). The authors' processing: Sample-level TCR yields exhibited a median of approximately 96,000, with a range of roughly 23,224 to 750,000. TCRdb re-called the RACE reads through MiXCR, storing one row per CDR3 protein. The V and J calls here are based on TCRdb, not the publication. Of some 110,000 distinct CDR3 sequences listed, around 11% are singletons. This sample is part of a study of human T cells and chemical hapten exposure. Overall study: Epicutaneous patch tests delivered 0.01% DPC to the upper back, with evaluation at 6 days.

Time point given: patch test 3, about 24 weeks after DPC sensitization. Stated treatment: therapeutic diphenylcyclopropenone sensitization with weekly scalp DPC. V was cut by 3 bases and J by 4 bases, with 10 bases left in between. Looked up from germline, CDR1 is MDHEN and CDR2 is SYDVKM. CDR3 length: 13 residues. The rearrangement links TRBV28 to TRBJ2-7, with D tentatively TRBD1 (7 bases). Sequencing was performed on whole blood, taken in connection with sensitization to the hapten diphenylcyclopropenone (DPC). The TCR comes from a woman between 50 and 59 years old with alopecia areata. Some clones in this sample may be carry-over from other donors' samples. CDR3 sequence reads: CASSLRDRYEQYF. DNA for the CDR3: TGTGCCAGCAGTTTGCGGGACAGATACGAGCAGTACTTC.